The 18 T cell receptor beta chains below all came from one sample that was sequenced in a study of blood T cell repertoires in COVID-19. Assay used: immunoSEQ multiplex PCR; TCRdb lists only in-frame clones, some missing. The sample lists 150,000 to 200,000 clones, 88% occurring once. The specimen sequenced was peripheral blood. Receptors were obtained from a man between 60 and 70 years old with acute or convalescent COVID-19.

The chain joins TRBV18 to TRBJ2-5, with TRBD1 identical over 9 bases. Germline V lookup: CDR1 KGHSH, CDR2 LQKENI. Losses at the gene ends were 1 base for V and 0 bases for J; bases not matched to a gene: 6. This CDR3 has 17 amino acids. The CDR3 loop is CASSPLGQGTYQETQYF. CDR3 DNA: TGTGCCAGCTCACCACTAGGACAGGGGACCTACCAAGAGACCCAGTACTTC.

The sample holds one count of this clone. V usage is TRBV23-1 and J usage is TRBJ1-3; D is unclear. Being an ORF, TRBV23-1 has a function that is uncertain. The V end lost 7 bases, the J end lost 0 bases, and 22 bases lay between the germline ends. The CDR3 extends over 18 amino acids. The CDR3 reads CASIPPWSRHFSGNTIYF. In nucleotides, the CDR3 is TGCGCCAGCATCCCCCCCTGGTCCAGACACTTCTCTGGAAACACCATATATTTT.

This rearrangement joins TRBV5-8 to TRBJ2-3, with 7 bases aligning to TRBD1. Trimming took 0 bases from V and 0 from J; bases not matched to a gene: 1. Looked up from germline, CDR1 is SGHTS and CDR2 is YDEGEE. The CDR3 spans 15 residues. DNA of the CDR3: TGTGCCAGCAGCTTGGGACAGGGCAGCACAGATACGCAGTATTTT. The encoded protein is CASSLGQGSTDTQYF.

The chain has TRBV5-5 and TRBJ1-2; D may be TRBD1 (6 bases). The CDR3 is 13 amino acids. V was pared by 7 bases and J by 1 base, with 11 bases between. Germline-derived CDR1 and CDR2 are SGHKS and YYEKEE (reference sequence). CDR3 DNA sequence: TGTGCCAGCTCCCGGACAGATAACTATGGCTACACCTTC. Translating gives CASSRTDNYGYTF. Drawing the rest from reference TRBV5-5 and TRBJ1-2, the complete variable domain is DAGVTQSPTHLIKTRGQQVTLRCSPISGHKSVSWYQQVLGQGPQFIFQYYEKEERGRGNFPDRFSARQFPNYSSELNVNALLLGDSALYLCASSRTDNYGYTFGSGTRLTVV.

This clone was observed once. The V gene is TRBV27, the J gene TRBJ2-7; no clear D gene. Germline values: CDR1 MNHEY, CDR2 SMNVEV (reference sequence). There are 12 residues in the CDR3. Deletions cut 6 bases from V and 6 bases from J, with 12 bases between. The CDR3 spells CASRPPESEQYV. CDR3 sequence (DNA): TGTGCCAGCAGGCCGCCGGAGAGCGAGCAGTACGTC.

The rearrangement uses TRBV4-3 and TRBJ2-3; D gene unclear. Per germline, CDR1 LGHNA and CDR2 YSLEER. The CDR3 runs to 15 residues. V was shortened by 1 base and J by 2 bases, with 10 bases between the two germline ends. This CDR3 is CASSQGHLNTDTQYF. CDR3 bases: TGCGCCAGCAGCCAAGGGCACCTTAACACAGATACGCAGTATTTT.

This rearrangement joins TRBV7-9 to TRBJ1-2, with 7 bases fitting TRBD1. The CDR3 spans 13 residues. Germline V gene lookup returns CDR1 SEHNR and CDR2 FQNEAQ (reference sequence). The J segment lost 3 bases and the V segment lost 3 bases, leaving 1 base of the junction unmatched. In nucleotides, the CDR3 is TGTGCCAGCAGCTTTCAGGGGGACTATGGCTACACCTTC. Translated, it gives CASSFQGDYGYTF.

The chain uses TRBV5-4 and TRBJ2-1, with a possible D match to TRBD2 (5 bases). Trimming shortened V by 7 bases and J by 4 bases, and 18 bases separated the two germline ends. The CDR3 extends over 15 amino acids. CDR1 is SGHNT and CDR2 is YYREEE in the germline V gene (reference sequence). CDR3 sequence: CASGQTTLGYNEQFF. DNA of the CDR3: TGTGCCAGCGGTCAGACTACCCTAGGGTACAATGAGCAGTTCTTC.

This clone was detected only once. The chain carries TRBV12-3 or TRBV12-4 and TRBJ2-1; D not certain. The CDR3 has 13 residues. V lost 5 bases and J 6 bases, leaving 11 bases between the germline ends. DNA of the CDR3: TGTGCCAGCAGTCTTTTCGAGTTCAATGAGCAGTTCTTC. Translated, it gives CASSLFEFNEQFF.

V gene TRBV7-8 combines with J gene TRBJ2-7, with D possibly TRBD1 on 5 matching bases. This CDR3 has 15 residues. Deletions cut 3 bases from V and 4 bases from J, with 16 bases between. Germline CDR1 SGHVS, CDR2 FQNEAQ. CDR3 region: CASSFGQGTPYEQYV. The CDR3, as DNA: TGTGCCAGCAGCTTCGGCCAGGGCACTCCTTACGAGCAGTACGTC.

This clone showed up just a few times. The V and J genes are TRBV6-6 and TRBJ1-3; maybe TRBD1 (6 bases). Germline CDR1 MNHNY, CDR2 SVGAGI (reference sequence). The CDR3 consists of 14 residues. V lost 5 bases, J lost 4 bases, and 12 bases lay in between. Here the CDR3 reads CASSGTGSGNTIYF. The CDR3 region has the DNA TGTGCCAGCAGTGGCACAGGGAGCGGAAACACCATATATTTT.

J is TRBJ1-4 and V is TRBV30; D is possibly TRBD1 (6 bases). The CDR3 loop spans 16 amino acids. The V and J ends lost 2 bases and 0 bases respectively, with 13 bases between them. From germline, CDR1 is GTSNPN and CDR2 SVGIG (reference sequence). The CDR3 reads CAWSLGDTSTNEKLFF. The DNA for the CDR3 is TGTGCCTGGAGTTTAGGGGACACTTCAACTAATGAAAAACTGTTTTTT.

V usage is TRBV5-6 and J usage is TRBJ2-5; perhaps TRBD2 as D (5 bases). V lost 4 bases and J lost 9, with 22 bases in between. The CDR3 extends over 15 amino acids. CDR1 is SGHDT and CDR2 is YYEEEE in the germline V gene. CDR3 region: CASSATLIKIGAQYF. CDR3 bases: TGTGCCAGCAGCGCGACACTTATTAAAATCGGGGCCCAGTACTTC.

V usage is TRBV30 and J usage is TRBJ2-3, with a tentative D call TRBD1 (5 bases). The CDR3 contains 15 residues. The V gene's germline CDR1 is GTSNPN and CDR2 SVGIG (reference sequence). Trimming took 2 bases from V and 1 from J, leaving 13 bases between them. In nucleotides, the CDR3 is TGTGCCTGGAGTAAGGGGATGGGGCGCACAGATACGCAGTATTTT. Amino acid sequence: CAWSKGMGRTDTQYF.

This clone qualifies as medium-sized. The chain links TRBV6-4 to TRBJ2-2; the match to TRBD1 covers 10 bases. The CDR3 sequence is 14 residues long. V shed 5 bases, J shed 5 bases, and the junction held 2 bases outside the gene matches. Looked up from germline, CDR1 is MRHNA and CDR2 is SNTAGT. The CDR3, as DNA: TGTGCCAGCAGTTCGGACAGGGGGACCGGGGAGCTGTTTTTT. This codes for CASSSDRGTGELFF.

This chain links TRBV11-2 with TRBJ2-5; TRBD2 matches at 7 bases. CDR1 and CDR2 from the germline V gene are SGHAT and FQNNGV. This CDR3 contains 15 residues. V trimming: 1 base; J trimming: 1 base; junction bases outside the gene matches: 3. This CDR3 is CASSLAGGLQETQYF. The CDR3 nucleotides are TGTGCCAGCAGCTTAGCGGGGGGACTCCAAGAGACCCAGTACTTC.

The gene calls are TRBV4-2 and TRBJ2-3; a weak D match, TRBD1 (6 bases). Per germline, CDR1 LGHNA and CDR2 YNFKEQ. CDR3 length equals 16 residues. The V and J ends lost 0 bases and 2 bases respectively, with 12 bases between them. The CDR3 spells CASSQERGSTTDTQYF. The CDR3 DNA reads TGTGCCAGCAGCCAAGAGAGGGGGAGTACCACAGATACGCAGTATTTT.

V gene TRBV7-9 combines with J gene TRBJ1-1, with no clear D. The ends were cut back, 5 bases at V and 0 bases at J, with 13 bases in the middle. The CDR3 contains 15 residues. The germline V gene has CDR1 SEHNR and CDR2 FQNEAQ (reference sequence). This chain's CDR3 is CASSPLGGMNTEAFF. The DNA for the CDR3 is TGTGCCAGCAGCCCCCTGGGAGGGATGAACACTGAAGCTTTCTTT.